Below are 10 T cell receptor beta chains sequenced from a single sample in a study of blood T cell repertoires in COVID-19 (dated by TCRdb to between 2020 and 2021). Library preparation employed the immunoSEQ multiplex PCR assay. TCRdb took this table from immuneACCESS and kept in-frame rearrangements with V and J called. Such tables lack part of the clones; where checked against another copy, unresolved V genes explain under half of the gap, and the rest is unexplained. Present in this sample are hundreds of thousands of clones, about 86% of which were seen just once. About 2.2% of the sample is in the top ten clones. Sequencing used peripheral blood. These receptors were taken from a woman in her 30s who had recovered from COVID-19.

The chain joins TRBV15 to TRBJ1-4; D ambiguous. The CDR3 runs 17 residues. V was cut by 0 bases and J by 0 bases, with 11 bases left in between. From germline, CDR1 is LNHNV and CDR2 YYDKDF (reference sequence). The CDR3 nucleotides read TGTGCCACCAGCAGAGACCCGGCAGGTACAACTAATGAAAAACTGTTTTTT. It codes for CATSRDPAGTTNEKLFF.

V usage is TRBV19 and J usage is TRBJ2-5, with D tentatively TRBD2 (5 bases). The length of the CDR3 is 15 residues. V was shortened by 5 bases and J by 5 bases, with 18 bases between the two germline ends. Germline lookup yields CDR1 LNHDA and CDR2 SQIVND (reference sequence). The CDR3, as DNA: TGTGCCAGTAGTTCCCCCGAGGGTCTGGGGGAGACCCAGTACTTC. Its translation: CASSSPEGLGETQYF.

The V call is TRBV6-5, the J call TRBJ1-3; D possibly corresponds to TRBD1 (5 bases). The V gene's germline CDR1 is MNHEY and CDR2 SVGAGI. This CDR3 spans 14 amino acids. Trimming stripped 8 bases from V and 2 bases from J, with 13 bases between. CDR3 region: CASLRRGAGNTIYF. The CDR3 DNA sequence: TGTGCCAGCCTTAGACGGGGGGCTGGAAACACCATATATTTT.

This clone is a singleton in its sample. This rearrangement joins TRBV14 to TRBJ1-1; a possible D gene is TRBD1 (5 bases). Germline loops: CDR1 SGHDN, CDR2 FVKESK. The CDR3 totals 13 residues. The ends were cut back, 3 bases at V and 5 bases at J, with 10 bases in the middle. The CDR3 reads CASSQNRQTEAFF. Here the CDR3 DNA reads TGTGCCAGCAGCCAGAATCGACAGACTGAAGCTTTCTTT.

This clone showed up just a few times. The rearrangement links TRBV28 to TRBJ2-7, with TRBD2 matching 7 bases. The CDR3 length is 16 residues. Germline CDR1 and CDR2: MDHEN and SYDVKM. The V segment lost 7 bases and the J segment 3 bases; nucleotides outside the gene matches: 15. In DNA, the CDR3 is TGTGCCAGCACCCCAGTGTTAGCTAGCGGAGACTACGAGCAGTACTTC. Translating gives CASTPVLASGDYEQYF.

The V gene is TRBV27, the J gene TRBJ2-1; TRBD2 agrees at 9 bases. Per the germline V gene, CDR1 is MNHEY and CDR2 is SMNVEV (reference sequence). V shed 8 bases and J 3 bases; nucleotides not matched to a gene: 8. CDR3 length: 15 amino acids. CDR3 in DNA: TGTGCCAGCGCCTCACTAGCGGGTTACTACAATGAGCAGTTCTTC. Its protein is CASASLAGYYNEQFF.

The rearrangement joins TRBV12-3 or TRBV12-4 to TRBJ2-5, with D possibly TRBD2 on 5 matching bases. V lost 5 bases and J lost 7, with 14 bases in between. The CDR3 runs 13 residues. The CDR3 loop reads CASSILRRGTQYF. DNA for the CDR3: TGTGCCAGCAGTATTCTTCGTCGGGGGACCCAGTACTTC.

The CDR3 loop is CASSLASSQQETQYF. The CDR3 DNA follows: TGTGCCAGCAGCTTGGCTAGCAGCCAACAAGAGACCCAGTACTTC. The rearrangement joins TRBV7-2 to TRBJ2-5, with a tentative D call TRBD2 (5 bases). V lost 3 bases and J lost 2, with 13 bases in between. The CDR3 consists of 15 residues. The germline gives CDR1 SGHTA, CDR2 FQGNSA.

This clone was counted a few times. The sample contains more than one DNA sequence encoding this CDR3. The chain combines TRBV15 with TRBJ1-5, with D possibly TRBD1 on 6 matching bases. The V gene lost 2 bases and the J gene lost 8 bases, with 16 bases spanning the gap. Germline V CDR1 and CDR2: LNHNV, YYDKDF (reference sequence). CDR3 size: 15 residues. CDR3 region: CATSRSGTSLEPQHF. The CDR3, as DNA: TGTGCCACCAGCAGATCTGGGACATCCTTGGAGCCCCAGCATTTT. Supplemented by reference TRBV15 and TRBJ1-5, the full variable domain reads DAMVIQNPRYQVTQFGKPVTLSCSQTLNHNVMYWYQQKSSQAPKLLFHYYDKDFNNEADTPDNFQSRRPNTSFCFLDIRSPGLGDTAMYLCATSRSGTSLEPQHFGDGTRLSIL.

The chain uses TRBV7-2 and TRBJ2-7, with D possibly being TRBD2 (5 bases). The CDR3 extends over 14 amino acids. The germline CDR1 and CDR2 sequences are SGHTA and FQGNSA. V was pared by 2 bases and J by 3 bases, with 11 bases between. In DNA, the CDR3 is TGTGCCAGCAGCTTAATCGAGGGAAACTACGAGCAGTACTTC. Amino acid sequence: CASSLIEGNYEQYF.